The subject of this entry is one T cell receptor (beta chain). This entry comes from a study of blood T cell repertoires in COVID-19. The overall study: Acute and convalescent COVID-19 specimens originated in the United States, Italy and Spain. T cells, B-cell-depleted T cells, or PBMCs provided the cDNA or gDNA that served as material.

Original data processing: Amplification with reference gene primers provided the estimates of nucleated cell counts. Sequencing used immunoSEQ multiplex PCR; TCRdb keeps in-frame clones, though not all of them. D and trimming come from the DNA, and the V and J calls and clone size come from that table. Among 85,000 to 110,000 clones listed, roughly 87% were seen once. Trimming took 0 bases from V and 6 from J, leaving 9 bases between them. Per the germline V gene, CDR1 is MGHRA and CDR2 is YSYEKL. The CDR3 loop spans 15 amino acids. V is TRBV4-1 and J is TRBJ1-6; D remains ambiguous. This receptor was taken from a man in his forties or fifties in a cohort sampled during active COVID-19. Sample: peripheral blood. CDR3 in DNA: TGCGCCAGCAGCCAAGAAGTCGCCGGTAATTCACCCCTCCACTTT. Protein product: CASSQEVAGNSPLHF.